This TCR beta chain was profiled in a study of cytomegalovirus exposure and HLA in healthy donors (dated by TCRdb to the late 2010s). With regard to the full study: According to an earlier analysis of 587 of the donors, 150 million to 200 million T cells yielded 120 million or so unique TCR beta sequences and approximately 300 Gb of sequence data. An early release covering approximately 600 HLA-typed donors comprised 250 to 350 gigabases of sequencing data and around 80 million unique TCR sequences. The genetic ancestry cluster associated with self-reported Caucasian donors included 81% of the roughly 390 genotyped donors. The aim of the study was to test whether cataloging public T cell receptors could identify signatures of past pathogen exposure. The T cell repertoires of 550 to 850 subjects were profiled by immunosequencing and related to cytomegalovirus serostatus. In addition to the first cohort of 666 subjects, a separate validation cohort of 120 different subjects was used. To predict cytomegalovirus infection status, the study brought together high-throughput TCR immunosequencing, statistical association of individual TCRs with disease status, and machine learning. A later analysis re-analyzed previously published TCR beta repertoires from 500 to 700 donors and added high-resolution HLA genotyping to study TCR occurrence patterns. In the later analysis, no new phenotypic data were used to find candidate immune exposures; instead, reliance was placed on TCR beta sequences and their occurrence across donors. An earlier analysis of about 620 of the donors applied high-throughput TCR beta sequencing to assess whether each TCR beta V gene segment acted as functional or pseudogenic. Alongside the repertoire data, information on donor age, sex, ethnicity and CMV serostatus was compiled. A later genetic analysis used genome-wide SNP genotypes for about three fifths of the 666 donors, treating that subset as a discovery cohort. Every discovery cohort repertoire had been produced on one sequencing platform. HLA typing included class I and class II loci at four-digit resolution. The number of typed donors differed by locus: roughly 629-630 for A, B, C, DRB1 and DQB1; some 500 for DQA1; some 590 for DPA1; and 450 to 480 for DPB1. Several DR-DQ haplotypes were handled as single units for association and clustering, since linkage in the cohort was strong. Among roughly 400 genotyped donors of the cohort, an average of approximately 240,000 unique TCR beta nucleotide sequences was sequenced per donor, of which about 18% were non-productive.

In total, around 600 healthy bone marrow donors made up the cohort. All cohort members were sampled while nominally healthy, although unrecorded immune exposures were likely present. The donor was CMV seronegative and was included in the group of a few hundred seronegative cohort members. Each donor provided a peripheral blood sample, and peripheral blood mononuclear cells were used for TCR beta sequencing. The Qiagen DNeasy Blood Extraction Kit was used to extract genomic DNA from the blood cell samples. Overall results and qualifications from the work: Because the 87-base-pair reads could not distinguish some IMGT-functional V segments, including TRBV6-2 and TRBV6-3, those segments were excluded. The classifier was reported to diagnose cytomegalovirus status with high specificity and sensitivity in both the original and validation cohorts. In vitro tests confirmed that a few of the cytomegalovirus-associated TCR beta chains recognize cytomegalovirus antigens. In a later analysis, HLA-associated TCR beta chains showed more clonal expansion and lower generation probabilities than non-associated chains that were equally common. A later analysis found that TCR association rates varied across HLA loci, with DRB1 alleles showing the most associated TCRs and HLA-C alleles the fewest. Linkage disequilibrium might explain the correlated functional status among segregating V segments, but an unknown experimental factor could not be excluded. A cluster of highly shared sequence variants was judged likely to be a technical artifact of the sequencing pipeline. A later analysis reported that several top co-occurrence clusters appeared linked to parvovirus B19, influenza, CMV and Epstein-Barr virus. For the cohort, immune exposure information was limited to CMV serostatus. It was suggested by the authors that the approach could potentially be generalized to other disease states and immunological phenotypes. Strong co-occurrence of HLA alleles, especially DR and DQ, made assigning TCR associations to individual alleles difficult. At a false discovery rate of 0.05, a later analysis linked around 17,000 TCR beta sequences to specific HLA alleles. A later analysis found that most CMV-associated TCR beta chains appeared HLA-restricted, with HLA associations seemingly driven largely by CMV exposure. Because HLA typing was missing for some donors at each locus, association tests included only the typed subset. Across donors, most TCR sequences were observed very rarely, whereas some public TCRs were present in many individuals. The cohort was sequenced for TCR beta chains only, and without alpha or paired-chain data the features that could be detected were limited. A further reported finding was that TCR beta sequences accurately predicted the HLA-A and HLA-B alleles for most subjects in the first cohort. The study listed approximately 160 TCR beta chains as associated with cytomegalovirus. An earlier analysis of around 500 of the donors showed that most TCR beta V segments appeared in productive rearrangements either about 87% or about 30% of the time, which broadly matched IMGT annotations. Because counts were too low, seventeen rarely observed V segments, including chromosome 9 orphons, were left out of the earlier analysis of 500 to 750 of the donors. A later genetic analysis reported fewer N-insertions in productive TCRs among donors in an Asian-associated ancestry cluster than the roughly 720-donor mean. Sequencing depth was assumed to be roughly uniform across donors in the presence/absence analyses, though that assumption may not hold. A later genetic analysis associated a missense DCLRE1C variant with V-gene and J-gene trimming of TCR beta chains, and an independent cohort replicated the association.

With respect to this clone: What antigen it recognizes has not been identified. No base-level quality is on record; no much larger clone is a single base apart.

Cut back by 5 bases and 5 bases, the V and J ends lie 15 bases apart. According to the germline V gene (reference sequence), CDR1 reads LNHDA and CDR2 reads SQIVND. The CDR3 holds 15 amino acids from the cysteine to the phenylalanine. The kept DNA is CDR3 alone, 45 bases in frame from the first base. The receptor library was made with the immunoSEQ multiplex PCR assay. The multiplex PCR relied on a mix of 60 forward primers for TCR Vbeta segments and 13 reverse primers for TCR Jbeta segments. The CDR3 region of rearranged TCR beta genes was amplified from genomic DNA by a multiplex PCR assay. The amplified TCR beta libraries were sequenced on the Illumina HiSeq System as 87-base-pair reads. The original methods were these. A later analysis counted approximately 76 million unique TCR beta chains across the 666 repertoires, and roughly 10 million of these chains were shared by at least two donors. Raw reads were error-corrected and collapsed into unique sequences with a nearest-neighbor algorithm that merged closely related sequences to remove PCR and sequencing errors. To assign V, D and J gene segments, CDR3 sequences were aligned to IMGT reference sequences. For a sequence to be retained, a match of at least six nucleotides to both a V gene segment and a J gene segment was required. Rearrangements were called productive when the CDR3 lacked stop codons and stayed in frame with V and J; all others were non-productive. Following IMGT convention, CDR3 was defined as the stretch from the second conserved V-encoded cysteine up to the conserved J-encoded phenylalanine. In an earlier analysis of 550 to 650 of the donors, sequences lacking an unambiguous match to a single V gene segment were excluded. In an earlier analysis of approximately 560 of the donors, a V segment was called functional when productive rearrangements were above 56.7%, and segregating when the standard deviation between donors exceeded 5%. A statistical classification framework was built for diagnosing cytomegalovirus status from the catalog of TCR beta chain sequences. In a later analysis, V and J genes were assigned by comparing TCR nucleotide sequences against IMGT/GENE-DB human TR gene sequences. A later analysis assigned CDR3 sequences and most-parsimonious VDJ recombination scenarios with the TCRdist pipeline. In a later analysis, every TCR beta chain was defined by the combination of its CDR3 amino acid sequence and its V-gene family, and reads without a unique V-gene family were dropped. To address suspected cross-contamination and a sequencing artifact, a later analysis removed several hundred highly shared, low-generation-probability nucleotide sequences. In a later analysis, a clonal expansion index was calculated for each public chain from normalized within-repertoire ranks of inferred template counts. In a later analysis, generation probabilities were computed using a VDJ recombination model fitted to out-of-frame rearrangements, and the results were checked against IGoR. In a later analysis, hypergeometric tests were used to score TCR-TCR, TCR-HLA and TCR-CMV co-occurrence, with a repertoire-size bias correction applied to TCR pairs. To estimate false discovery rates, a later analysis permuted the HLA or CMV assignments 20 times. In a later analysis, co-occurring TCRs were grouped using DBSCAN, and TCRdist sequence similarity was added for clustering within HLA-allele-positive subsets. Co-occurrence clustering excluded repertoires with fewer than 30,000 or more than 120,000 public chains, plus five with anomalous nucleotide sharing. This immuneACCESS table, as held by TCRdb, lists in-frame sequences with V and J called but not all clones. Of the missing ones, under half trace to an unresolved V gene in checked studies; the others have no known cause. The V and J calls and clone size are taken from that table; D and trimming were inferred from the DNA. The sample data list about 130,000 clones, and roughly three quarters of these were observed just once. The ten largest make up 2% of the sample.

The TCR was taken from a man between 18 and 35 years old in good health and CMV-seronegative. Rearrangement joined TRBV19 to TRBJ2-2, with TRBD1 as a weak D call on 6 bases. Input material: PBMCs. CDR3 sequence: CASSYRASGTGELFF. At the DNA level, the sequence is TGTGCCAGTAGTTACAGGGCGTCTGGAACCGGGGAGCTGTTTTTT.